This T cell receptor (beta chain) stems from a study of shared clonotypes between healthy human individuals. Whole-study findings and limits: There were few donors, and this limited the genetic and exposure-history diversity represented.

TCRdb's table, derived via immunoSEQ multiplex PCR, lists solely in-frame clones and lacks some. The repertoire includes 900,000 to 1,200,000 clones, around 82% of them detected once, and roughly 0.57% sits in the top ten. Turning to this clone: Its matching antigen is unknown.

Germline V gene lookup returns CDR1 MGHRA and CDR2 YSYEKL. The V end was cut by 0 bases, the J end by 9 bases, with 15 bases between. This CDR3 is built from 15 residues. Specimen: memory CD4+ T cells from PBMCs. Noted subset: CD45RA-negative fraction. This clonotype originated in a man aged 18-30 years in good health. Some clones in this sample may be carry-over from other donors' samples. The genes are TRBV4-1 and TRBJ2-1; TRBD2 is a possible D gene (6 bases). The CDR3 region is CASSQEGLGGFEQFF. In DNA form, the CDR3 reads TGCGCCAGCAGCCAAGAAGGGCTAGGAGGGTTTGAGCAGTTCTTC.